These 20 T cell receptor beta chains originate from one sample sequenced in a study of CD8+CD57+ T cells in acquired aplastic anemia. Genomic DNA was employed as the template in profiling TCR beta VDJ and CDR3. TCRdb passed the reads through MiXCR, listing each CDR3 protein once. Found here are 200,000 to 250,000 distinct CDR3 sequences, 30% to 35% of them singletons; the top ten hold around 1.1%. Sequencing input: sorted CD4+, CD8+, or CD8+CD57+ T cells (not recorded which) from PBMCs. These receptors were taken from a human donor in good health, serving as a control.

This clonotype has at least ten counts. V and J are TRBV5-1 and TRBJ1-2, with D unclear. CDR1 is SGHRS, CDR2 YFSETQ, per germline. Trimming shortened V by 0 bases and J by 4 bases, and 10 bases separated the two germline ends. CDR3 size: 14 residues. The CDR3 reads CASSLGAELYGYTF. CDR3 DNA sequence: TGCGCCAGCAGCTTGGGGGCAGAGCTCTATGGCTACACCTTC.

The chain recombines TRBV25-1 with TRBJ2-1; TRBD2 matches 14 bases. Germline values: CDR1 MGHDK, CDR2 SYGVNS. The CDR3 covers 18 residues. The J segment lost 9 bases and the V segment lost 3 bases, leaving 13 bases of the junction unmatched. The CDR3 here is CASSELGTSGSVGLEQFF. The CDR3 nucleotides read TGTGCCAGCAGTGAGTTAGGGACTAGCGGGAGTGTGGGTCTTGAGCAGTTCTTC.

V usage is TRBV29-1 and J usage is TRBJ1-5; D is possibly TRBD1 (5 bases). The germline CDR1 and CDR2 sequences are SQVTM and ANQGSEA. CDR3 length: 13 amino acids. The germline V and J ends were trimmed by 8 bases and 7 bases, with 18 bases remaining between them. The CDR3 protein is CSTEAGPGQPQHF. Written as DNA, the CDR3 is TGCAGCACTGAAGCGGGACCTGGACAGCCCCAGCATTTT.

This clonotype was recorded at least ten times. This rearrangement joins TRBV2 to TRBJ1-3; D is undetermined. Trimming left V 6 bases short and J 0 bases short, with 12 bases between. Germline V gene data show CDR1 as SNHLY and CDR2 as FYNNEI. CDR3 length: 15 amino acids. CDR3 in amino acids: CASRGDVLSGNTIYF. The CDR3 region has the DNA TGTGCCAGCAGGGGCGACGTACTCTCTGGAAACACCATATATTTT.

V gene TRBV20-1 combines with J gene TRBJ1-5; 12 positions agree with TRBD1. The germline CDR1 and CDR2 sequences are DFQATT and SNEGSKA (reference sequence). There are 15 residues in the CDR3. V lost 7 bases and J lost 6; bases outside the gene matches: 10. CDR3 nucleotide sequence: TGCAGTGTTGAACCGGGACAGGGGGCAGGTCAGCCCCAGCATTTT. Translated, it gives CSVEPGQGAGQPQHF.

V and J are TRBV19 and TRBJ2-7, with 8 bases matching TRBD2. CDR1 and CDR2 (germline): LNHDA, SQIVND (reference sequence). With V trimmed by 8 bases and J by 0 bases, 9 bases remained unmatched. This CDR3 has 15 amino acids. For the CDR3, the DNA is TGTGCCAGTTCGGAAGAGCGGGGGCCCTCCTACGAGCAGTACTTC. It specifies CASSEERGPSYEQYF.

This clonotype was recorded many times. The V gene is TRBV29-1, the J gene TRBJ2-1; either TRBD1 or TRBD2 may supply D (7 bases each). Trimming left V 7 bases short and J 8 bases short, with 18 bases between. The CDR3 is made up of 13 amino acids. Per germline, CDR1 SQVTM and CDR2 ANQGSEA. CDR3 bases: TGCAGCGGACTACAGACAGGGAGGGATGAGCAGTTCTTC. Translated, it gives CSGLQTGRDEQFF.

The CDR3 is CATSSRAGKRETQYF. In DNA, the CDR3 is TGTGCCACGAGCTCTAGGGCAGGTAAACGAGAGACCCAGTACTTC. The chain combines TRBV10-3 with TRBJ2-5; no clear D gene. Germline V gene lookup returns CDR1 ENHRY and CDR2 SYGVKD. Trimming pared 10 bases from V and 4 bases from J, leaving 22 bases between. CDR3 size: 15 residues.

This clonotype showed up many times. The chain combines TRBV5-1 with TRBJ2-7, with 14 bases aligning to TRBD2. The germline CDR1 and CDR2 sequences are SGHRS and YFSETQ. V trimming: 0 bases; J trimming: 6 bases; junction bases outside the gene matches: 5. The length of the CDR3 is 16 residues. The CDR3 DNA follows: TGCGCCAGCAGCTTGGGAGTGACTAGCGGGAGGGGCGAGCAGTACTTC. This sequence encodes CASSLGVTSGRGEQYF.

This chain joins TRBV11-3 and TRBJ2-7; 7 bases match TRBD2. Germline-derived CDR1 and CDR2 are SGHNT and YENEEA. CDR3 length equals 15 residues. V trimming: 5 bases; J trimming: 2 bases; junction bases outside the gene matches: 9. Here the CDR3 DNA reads TGTGCCAGCAGCCTACGACTAGCTTCGGCCTACGAGCAGTACTTC. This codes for CASSLRLASAYEQYF.

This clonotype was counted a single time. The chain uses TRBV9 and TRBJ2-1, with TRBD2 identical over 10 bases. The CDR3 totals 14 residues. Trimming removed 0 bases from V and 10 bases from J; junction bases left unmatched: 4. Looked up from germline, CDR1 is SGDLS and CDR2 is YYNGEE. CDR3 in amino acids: CASSVASGSSEQFF. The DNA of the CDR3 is TGTGCCAGCAGCGTAGCTAGCGGGAGTAGCGAGCAGTTCTTC.

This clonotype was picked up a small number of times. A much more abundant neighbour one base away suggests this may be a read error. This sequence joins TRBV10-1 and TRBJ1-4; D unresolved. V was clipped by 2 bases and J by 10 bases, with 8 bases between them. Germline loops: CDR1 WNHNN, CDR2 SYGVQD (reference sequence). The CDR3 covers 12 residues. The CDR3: CASSESDGKLFF. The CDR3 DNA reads TGCGCCAGCAGTGAGAGTGATGGAAAACTGTTTTTT.

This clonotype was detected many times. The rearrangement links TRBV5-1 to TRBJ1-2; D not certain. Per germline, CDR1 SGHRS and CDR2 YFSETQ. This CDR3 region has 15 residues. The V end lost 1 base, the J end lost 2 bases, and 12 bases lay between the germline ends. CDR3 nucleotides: TGCGCCAGCAGCTTGTTCCCGTCAACCAACTATGGCTACACCTTC. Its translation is CASSLFPSTNYGYTF.

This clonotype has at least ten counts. Here the CDR3 reads CASSLAGVSSYNEQFF. The CDR3 nucleotides read TGTGCCAGCAGCTTGGCAGGGGTTAGCTCCTACAATGAGCAGTTCTTC. V is TRBV5-4 and J is TRBJ2-1; the D gene is possibly TRBD1 (6 bases). This CDR3 has 16 amino acids. The V end was cut by 0 bases, the J end by 0 bases, with 10 bases between. Germline CDR1 and CDR2: SGHNT and YYREEE (reference sequence).

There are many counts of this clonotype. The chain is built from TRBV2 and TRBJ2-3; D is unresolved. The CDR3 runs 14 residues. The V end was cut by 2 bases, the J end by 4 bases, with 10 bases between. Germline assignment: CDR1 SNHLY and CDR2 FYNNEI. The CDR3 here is CASSEIAQADTQYF. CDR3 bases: TGTGCCAGCAGTGAAATTGCGCAGGCAGATACGCAGTATTTT.

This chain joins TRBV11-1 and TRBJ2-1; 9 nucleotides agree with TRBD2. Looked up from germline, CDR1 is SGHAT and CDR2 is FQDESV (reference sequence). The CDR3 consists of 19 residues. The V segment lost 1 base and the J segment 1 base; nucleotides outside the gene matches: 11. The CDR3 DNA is TGTGCCAGCAGCTTAGGAGGACCAGCGGGAGGCCGGTCCTACAATGAGCAGTTCTTC. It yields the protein CASSLGGPAGGRSYNEQFF.

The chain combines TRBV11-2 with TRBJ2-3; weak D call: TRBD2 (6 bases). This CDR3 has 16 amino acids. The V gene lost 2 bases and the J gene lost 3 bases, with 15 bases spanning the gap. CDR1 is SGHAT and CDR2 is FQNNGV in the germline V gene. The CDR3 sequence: CASSLLRRGFTDTQYF. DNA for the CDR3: TGTGCCAGCAGCTTACTTCGCCGGGGGTTTACAGATACGCAGTATTTT.

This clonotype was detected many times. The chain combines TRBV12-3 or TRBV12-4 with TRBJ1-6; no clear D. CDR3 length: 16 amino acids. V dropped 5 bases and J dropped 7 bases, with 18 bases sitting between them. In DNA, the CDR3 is TGTGCCAGCAGTGCCCTACGGGGTGGCGTCAATTCACCCCTCCACTTT. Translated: CASSALRGGVNSPLHF.

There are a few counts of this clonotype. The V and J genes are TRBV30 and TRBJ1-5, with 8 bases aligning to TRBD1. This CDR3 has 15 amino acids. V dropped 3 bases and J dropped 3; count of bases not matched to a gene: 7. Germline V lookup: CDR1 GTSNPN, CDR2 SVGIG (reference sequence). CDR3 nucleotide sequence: TGTGCCTGGAGAGAGACAGGGGCGACCAATCAGCCCCAGCATTTT. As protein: CAWRETGATNQPQHF.

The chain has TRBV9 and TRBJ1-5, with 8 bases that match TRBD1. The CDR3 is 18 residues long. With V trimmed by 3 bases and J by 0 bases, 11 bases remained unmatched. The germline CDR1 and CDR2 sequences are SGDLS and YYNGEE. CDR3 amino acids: CASSEGQVPRDSNQPQHF. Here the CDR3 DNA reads TGTGCCAGCAGCGAGGGACAGGTGCCGCGAGATAGCAATCAGCCCCAGCATTTT.